Here is one T cell receptor (beta chain) with its context. A PCR-confirmed or clinician-diagnosed COVID-19 case had contacted exposed participants within 2 weeks of entry. This CDR3 comprises 12 residues. V was trimmed by 1 base and J by 8 bases, leaving 6 bases between them. The V gene's germline CDR1 is SEHNR and CDR2 FQNEAQ (reference sequence). This record belongs to a study of blood T cell repertoires in COVID-19. Study-wide background: Acute and convalescent COVID-19 specimens originated in the United States, Italy and Spain.

Produced via immunoSEQ multiplex PCR; TCRdb's table is partial and in-frame only. This sample has around 330,000 clones; about 85% occur once, and the top ten carry under 2%. Sequenced: PBMCs or T cells enriched from blood (not recorded which). The clonotype originates from a woman aged 25 to 39 who had been exposed to COVID-19. The chain is built from TRBV7-9 and TRBJ1-5; unclear D gene. The CDR3 bases are TGTGCCAGCAGCTTAGTCTCGGAGCCCCAGCATTTT. Its protein product is CASSLVSEPQHF.